This T cell receptor (beta chain) was recorded in a study of regulatory T cells in long-lasting Graves disease. This clonotype has just a few counts. Compared with germline, one end of the junction differs, possibly owing to a read error. This sample's time point: newly diagnosed GD, antithyroid drugs for less than 3 months. The TCR library was made from RNA that had been extracted from PBMCs in TRIzol. The CDR3 contains 13 residues. From germline, CDR1 is MDHEN and CDR2 SYDVKM. Through Arm-PCR of CDR3 regions and iRepertoire HTBI primers, TCR beta libraries were built. MiXCR was run by TCRdb on the multiplex PCR reads, yielding one entry per CDR3 protein. The sample lists 350,000 to 400,000 distinct CDR3 sequences; roughly 16% were seen once. The same sample was also used in a study of T cells in Graves' hyperthyroidism and ophthalmopathy.

V gene TRBV28 combines with J gene TRBJ1-2; TRBD1 might be the D (6 bases). The TCR sequence derives from a woman between 18 and 29 years old with Graves disease. The material sequenced was peripheral blood mononuclear cells (PBMCs), taken at new diagnosis, from a patient treated with antithyroid drugs. In nucleotides, the CDR3 is TGTGCCAGCAGTAGGACAGTTATCTATGGCTGCACCTTC. It specifies CASSRTVIYGCTF.